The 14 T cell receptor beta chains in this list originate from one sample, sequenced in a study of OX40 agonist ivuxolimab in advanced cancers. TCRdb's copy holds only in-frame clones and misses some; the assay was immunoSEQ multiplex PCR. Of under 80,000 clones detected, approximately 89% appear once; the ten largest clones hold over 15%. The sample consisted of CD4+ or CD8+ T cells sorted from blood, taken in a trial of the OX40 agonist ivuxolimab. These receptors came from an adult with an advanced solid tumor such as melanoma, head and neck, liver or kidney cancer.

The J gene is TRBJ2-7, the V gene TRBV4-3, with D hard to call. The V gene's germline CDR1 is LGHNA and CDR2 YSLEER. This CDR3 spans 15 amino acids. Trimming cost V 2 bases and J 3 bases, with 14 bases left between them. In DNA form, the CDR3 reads TGCGCCAGCAGCCAATCGTCTGTGGGTGACTACGAGCAGTACTTC. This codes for CASSQSSVGDYEQYF.

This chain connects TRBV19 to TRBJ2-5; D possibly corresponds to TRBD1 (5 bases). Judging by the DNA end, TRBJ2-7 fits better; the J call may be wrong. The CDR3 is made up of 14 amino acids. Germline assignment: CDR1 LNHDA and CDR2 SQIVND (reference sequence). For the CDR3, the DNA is TGTGCCAGTAGTACAGGGTGGCGGACCTACGAGCAGTACTTC. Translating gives CASSTGWRTYEQYF.

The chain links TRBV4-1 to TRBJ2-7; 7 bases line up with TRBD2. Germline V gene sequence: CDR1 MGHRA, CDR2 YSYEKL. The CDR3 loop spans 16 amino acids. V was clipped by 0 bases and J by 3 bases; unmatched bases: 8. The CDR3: CASSQDRSGGGYEQYF. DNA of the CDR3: TGCGCCAGCAGCCAAGATCGATCGGGGGGAGGCTACGAGCAGTACTTC.

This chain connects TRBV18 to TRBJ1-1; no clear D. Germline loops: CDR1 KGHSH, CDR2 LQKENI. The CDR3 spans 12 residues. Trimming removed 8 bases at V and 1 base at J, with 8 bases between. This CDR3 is CASLAGNTEAFF. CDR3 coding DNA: TGTGCCAGCCTCGCCGGGAACACTGAAGCTTTCTTT.

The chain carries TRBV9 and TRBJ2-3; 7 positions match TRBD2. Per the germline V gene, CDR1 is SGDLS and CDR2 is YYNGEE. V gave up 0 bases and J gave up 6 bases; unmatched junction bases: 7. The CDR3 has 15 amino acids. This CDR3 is CASSVEGGSSDTQYF. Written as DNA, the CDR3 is TGTGCCAGCAGCGTAGAGGGCGGGAGCTCGGATACGCAGTATTTT.

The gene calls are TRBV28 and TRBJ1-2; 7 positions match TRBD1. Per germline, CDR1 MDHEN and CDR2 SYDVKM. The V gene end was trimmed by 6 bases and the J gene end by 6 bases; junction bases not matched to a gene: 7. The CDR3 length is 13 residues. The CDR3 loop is CASSLTGRNGYTF. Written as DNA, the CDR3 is TGTGCCAGCAGCCTGACAGGGAGAAATGGCTACACCTTC.

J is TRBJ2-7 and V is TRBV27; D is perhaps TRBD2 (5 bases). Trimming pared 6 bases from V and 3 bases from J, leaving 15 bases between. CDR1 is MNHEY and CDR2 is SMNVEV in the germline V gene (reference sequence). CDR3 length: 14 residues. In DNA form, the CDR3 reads TGTGCCAGCAGCTTAGGTGGACTCAACTACGAGCAGTACTTC. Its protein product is CASSLGGLNYEQYF.

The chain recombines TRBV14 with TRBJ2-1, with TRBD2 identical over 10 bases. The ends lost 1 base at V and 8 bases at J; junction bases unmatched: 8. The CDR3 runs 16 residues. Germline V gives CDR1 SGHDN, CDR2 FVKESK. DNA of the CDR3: TGTGCCAGCAGCCAAGGAGTAGCGGGAGGCGGCCATGAGCAGTTCTTC. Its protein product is CASSQGVAGGGHEQFF.

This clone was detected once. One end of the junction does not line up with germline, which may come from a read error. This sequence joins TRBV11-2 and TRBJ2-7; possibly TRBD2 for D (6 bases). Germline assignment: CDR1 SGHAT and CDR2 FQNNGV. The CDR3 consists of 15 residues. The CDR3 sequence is CASSPGLQTSYEQYF. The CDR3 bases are TGCGCCAGCAGCCCGGGACTGCAGACGTCCTACGAGCAGTACTTC.

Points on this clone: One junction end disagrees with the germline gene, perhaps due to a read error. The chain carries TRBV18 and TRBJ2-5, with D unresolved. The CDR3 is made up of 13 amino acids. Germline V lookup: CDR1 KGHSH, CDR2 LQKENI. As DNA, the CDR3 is TGTGCCAGCTCCCCACCCCCGGAAGAGACCCAGTACTTC. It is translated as CASSPPPEETQYF.

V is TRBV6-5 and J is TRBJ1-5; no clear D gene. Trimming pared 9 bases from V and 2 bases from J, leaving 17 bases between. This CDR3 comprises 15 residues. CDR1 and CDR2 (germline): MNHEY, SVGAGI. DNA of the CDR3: TGTGCCAGTATAATAACAGCGGGCGGCAATCAGCCCCAGCATTTT. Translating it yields CASIITAGGNQPQHF.

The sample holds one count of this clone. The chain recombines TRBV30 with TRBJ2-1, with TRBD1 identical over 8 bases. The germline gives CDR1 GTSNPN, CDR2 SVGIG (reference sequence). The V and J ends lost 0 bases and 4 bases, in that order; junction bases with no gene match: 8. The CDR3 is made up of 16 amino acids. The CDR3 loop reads CAWSVYRDRPYNEQFF. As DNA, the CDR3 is TGTGCCTGGAGTGTATATAGGGACAGGCCATACAATGAGCAGTTCTTC.

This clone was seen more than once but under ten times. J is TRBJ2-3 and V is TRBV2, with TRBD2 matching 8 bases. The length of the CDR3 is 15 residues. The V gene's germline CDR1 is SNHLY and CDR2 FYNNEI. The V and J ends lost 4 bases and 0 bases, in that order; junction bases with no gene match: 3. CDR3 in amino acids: CASSGIAGSTDTQYF. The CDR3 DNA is TGTGCCAGCAGTGGCATAGCGGGAAGCACAGATACGCAGTATTTT.

CDR3 region: CASSSRITGELFF. Written as DNA, the CDR3 is TGTGCCAGCAGTTCTCGAATAACCGGGGAGCTGTTTTTT. The chain joins TRBV27 to TRBJ2-2, with no clear D. CDR3 size: 13 residues. Trimming removed 4 bases from V and 5 bases from J, with 8 bases in between. Germline values: CDR1 MNHEY, CDR2 SMNVEV (reference sequence).